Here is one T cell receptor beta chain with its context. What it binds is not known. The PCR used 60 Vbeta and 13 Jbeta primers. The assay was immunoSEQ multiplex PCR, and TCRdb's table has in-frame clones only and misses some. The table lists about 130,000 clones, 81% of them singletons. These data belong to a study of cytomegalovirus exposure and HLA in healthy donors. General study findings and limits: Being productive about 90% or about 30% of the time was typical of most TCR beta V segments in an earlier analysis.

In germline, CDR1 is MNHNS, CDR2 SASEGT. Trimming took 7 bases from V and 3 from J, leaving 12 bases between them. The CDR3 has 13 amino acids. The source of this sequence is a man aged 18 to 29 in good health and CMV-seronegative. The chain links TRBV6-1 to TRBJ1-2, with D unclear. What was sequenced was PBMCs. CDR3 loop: CASKFRRYYGYTF. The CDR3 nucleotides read TGTGCCAGCAAATTTCGCCGGTACTATGGCTACACCTTC.